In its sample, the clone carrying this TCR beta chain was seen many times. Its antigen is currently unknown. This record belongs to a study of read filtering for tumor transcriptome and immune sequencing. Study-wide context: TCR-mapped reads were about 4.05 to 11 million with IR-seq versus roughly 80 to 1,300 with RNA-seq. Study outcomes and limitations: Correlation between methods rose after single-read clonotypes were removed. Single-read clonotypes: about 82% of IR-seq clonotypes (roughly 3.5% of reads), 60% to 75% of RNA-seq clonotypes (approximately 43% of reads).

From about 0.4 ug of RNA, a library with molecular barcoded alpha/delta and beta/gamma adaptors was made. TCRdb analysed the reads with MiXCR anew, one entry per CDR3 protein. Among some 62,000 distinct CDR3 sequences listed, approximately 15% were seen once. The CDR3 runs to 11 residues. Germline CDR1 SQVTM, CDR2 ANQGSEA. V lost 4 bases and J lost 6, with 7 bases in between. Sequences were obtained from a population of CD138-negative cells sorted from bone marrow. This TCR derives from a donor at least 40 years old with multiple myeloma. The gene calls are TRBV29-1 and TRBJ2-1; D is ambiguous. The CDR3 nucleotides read TGCAGCGTTGGACTTGCCAATGAGCAGTTCTTC. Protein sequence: CSVGLANEQFF.